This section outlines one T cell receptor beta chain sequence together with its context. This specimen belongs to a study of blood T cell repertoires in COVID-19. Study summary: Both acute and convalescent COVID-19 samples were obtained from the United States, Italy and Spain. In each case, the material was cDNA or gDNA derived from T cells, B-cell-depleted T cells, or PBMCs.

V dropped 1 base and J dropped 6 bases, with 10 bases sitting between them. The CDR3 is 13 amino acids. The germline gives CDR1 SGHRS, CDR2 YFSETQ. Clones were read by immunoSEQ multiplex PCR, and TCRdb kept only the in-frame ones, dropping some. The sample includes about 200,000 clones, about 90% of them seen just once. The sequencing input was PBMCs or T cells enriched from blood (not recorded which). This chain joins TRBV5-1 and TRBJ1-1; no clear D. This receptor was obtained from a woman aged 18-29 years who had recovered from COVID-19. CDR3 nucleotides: TGCGCCAGCAGCTTGTCGGGGAGCCCTGAAGCTTTCTTT. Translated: CASSLSGSPEAFF.